These T cell receptor beta chains were read from a single sample in a study of cytomegalovirus exposure and HLA in healthy donors. Clones were read by immunoSEQ multiplex PCR, and TCRdb kept only the in-frame ones, dropping some. The repertoire holds more than 200,000 clones, more than 75% seen once, with 1.3% in the top ten. Sequencing was done on a sample of PBMCs. Every receptor here comes from a human donor in good health. CDR3s include the opening cysteine and the closing phenylalanine or tryptophan. D genes are given only for firm matches. The listing skips clone size in some rows; elsewhere it reads once, few, many or a size class.

V,J,D,size,CDR3,DNA
TRBV7-9,TRBJ1-3,-,-,CASSPINYRRTAGNTIYF,TGTGCCAGCAGCCCTATAAACTACAGGCGTACAGCTGGAAACACCATATATTTT
TRBV10-3,TRBJ1-5,TRBD1,-,CAISRGSSNQPQHF,TGTGCCATCAGCAGGGGGTCGAGCAATCAGCCCCAGCATTTT
TRBV29-1,TRBJ2-3,TRBD2,-,CSVSVAGGPSDTQYF,TGCAGCGTTAGCGTTGCGGGAGGGCCCTCAGATACGCAGTATTTT
TRBV28,TRBJ1-1,TRBD1,-,CASSTTGTGTRNTEAFF,TGTGCCAGCAGTACAACCGGGACAGGGACTCGGAACACTGAAGCTTTCTTT
TRBV7-2,TRBJ2-6,-,-,CASSLASAGANVLTF,TGTGCCAGCAGCTTAGCCAGTGCTGGGGCCAACGTCCTGACTTTC
TRBV7-9,TRBJ2-7,TRBD2,-,CSSSLVGSGGVHEQYF,TGTTCCAGCAGCTTAGTAGGGTCGGGGGGAGTCCACGAGCAGTACTTC
TRBV7-6,TRBJ1-1,-,-,CASSYSPVNTEAFF,TGTGCCAGCTCATACTCCCCGGTGAACACTGAAGCTTTCTTT
TRBV9,TRBJ2-5,-,-,CASSGDSGEMAETQYF,TGTGCCAGCAGCGGGGACTCGGGGGAGATGGCGGAGACCCAGTACTTC
TRBV28,TRBJ1-3,TRBD1,-,CASSLTGGSGNTIYF,TGTGCCAGCAGTTTGACAGGGGGCTCTGGAAACACCATATATTTT
TRBV4-1,TRBJ1-2,-,-,CASSHLAGGGYGYTF,TGCGCCAGCAGCCATTTAGCGGGGGGAGGCTATGGCTACACCTTC
TRBV4-1,TRBJ1-5,-,-,CASSQIRGGQPQHF,TGCGCCAGCAGCCAGATCAGGGGTGGTCAGCCCCAGCATTTT
TRBV19,TRBJ2-3,TRBD2,-,CASRSRLAKPTQYF,TGTGCCAGTAGATCTAGACTAGCTAAGCCCACGCAGTATTTT
TRBV5-4,TRBJ2-5,TRBD2,-,CASPTLADQETQYF,TGTGCCAGCCCCACTCTAGCGGACCAAGAGACCCAGTACTTC
TRBV10-1,TRBJ2-3,TRBD2,-,CASSHGLAAGSSTDTQYF,TGCGCCAGCAGCCACGGACTAGCGGCCGGGTCTAGCACAGATACGCAGTATTTT
TRBV5-4,TRBJ1-1,TRBD1,-,CASSFRDRNTEAFF,TGTGCCAGCTCTTTCCGGGACAGGAACACTGAAGCTTTCTTT
TRBV6-5,TRBJ2-7,-,-,CASSYTGNYGTEQYF,TGTGCCAGCAGTTACACCGGGAACTACGGCACCGAGCAGTACTTC
TRBV2,TRBJ2-2,-,-,CASSHGQINTGELFF,TGTGCCAGCAGCCACGGACAGATTAACACCGGGGAGCTGTTTTTT
TRBV6-1,TRBJ2-1,-,-,CASSENWTYNEQFF,TGTGCCAGCAGTGAAAACTGGACTTACAATGAGCAGTTCTTC
TRBV5-4,TRBJ2-5,TRBD2,-,CASSLTSDEQETQYF,TGTGCCAGCAGCTTAACTAGCGATGAACAAGAGACCCAGTACTTC
TRBV10-3,TRBJ2-1,TRBD2,-,CAISQTSGSYNEQFF,TGTGCCATCAGCCAAACTAGCGGGAGTTACAATGAGCAGTTCTTC
TRBV18,TRBJ2-7,TRBD1,few,CASSPGTGDEQYF,TGTGCCAGCTCACCAGGGACAGGGGACGAGCAGTACTTC
TRBV29-1,TRBJ2-7,-,-,CSVGGTSREEQYF,TGCAGCGTTGGCGGGACTTCCCGCGAGGAGCAGTACTTC
TRBV9,TRBJ2-7,TRBD2,once,CASSPYREGYEQYF,TGTGCCAGCAGCCCTTACCGGGAGGGATACGAGCAGTACTTC
TRBV10-3,TRBJ1-1,TRBD1,-,CAISETKRGLSTEAFF,TGTGCCATCAGTGAAACTAAAAGGGGGCTGAGCACTGAAGCTTTCTTT
TRBV4-3,TRBJ2-2,-,few,CASSQAYREANTGELFF,TGCGCCAGCAGCCAAGCTTACAGGGAAGCGAACACCGGGGAGCTGTTTTTT
TRBV28,TRBJ1-1,TRBD1,-,CASSLGGTGSEAFF,TGTGCCAGCAGTTTAGGGGGGACAGGGTCTGAAGCTTTCTTT
TRBV6-6,TRBJ1-5,TRBD1,-,CASSHRGLEPQHF,TGTGCCAGCAGTCACAGGGGGCTCGAGCCCCAGCATTTT
TRBV29-1,TRBJ2-1,TRBD2,-,CSVETYGTSGGDEQFF,TGCAGCGTTGAAACTTACGGGACTAGCGGCGGTGATGAGCAGTTCTTC
TRBV10-3,TRBJ2-4,TRBD1,-,CAISGEFGDRAKNIQYF,TGTGCCATCAGCGGGGAATTCGGGGACAGGGCCAAAAACATTCAGTACTTC
TRBV4-3,TRBJ2-2,-,-,CASSQDQGNTGELFF,TGCGCCAGCAGCCAAGATCAGGGTAACACCGGGGAGCTGTTTTTT
TRBV6-6,TRBJ2-1,TRBD2,-,CASSLGLAGGPEQFF,TGTGCCAGCAGTTTGGGACTAGCGGGAGGGCCGGAGCAGTTCTTC
TRBV30,TRBJ2-7,TRBD1,-,CAWSKMGQGAYEQYF,TGTGCCTGGAGTAAAATGGGACAGGGGGCCTACGAGCAGTACTTC
TRBV7-3,TRBJ2-3,-,-,CASSLGGGSGTDTQYF,TGTGCCAGCAGCTTAGGTGGGGGGAGTGGCACAGATACGCAGTATTTT
TRBV30,TRBJ2-5,TRBD2,-,CAWRGLAAQETQYF,TGTGCCTGGAGGGGACTAGCAGCCCAAGAGACCCAGTACTTC
TRBV15,TRBJ2-2,TRBD1,-,CATSRDRGPLHNTGELFF,TGTGCCACCAGCAGAGATAGGGGGCCCTTACATAACACCGGGGAGCTGTTTTTT
TRBV28,TRBJ2-5,-,-,CASSPRVKETQYF,TGTGCCAGCAGCCCCAGGGTAAAAGAGACCCAGTACTTC
TRBV2,TRBJ1-6,TRBD1,-,CASSRQGAYSPLHF,TGTGCCAGCAGTAGACAGGGGGCCTATTCACCCCTCCACTTT
TRBV14,TRBJ1-5,-,-,CASSQLSNQPQHF,TGTGCCAGCAGCCAACTAAGCAATCAGCCCCAGCATTTT
TRBV7-3,TRBJ2-3,TRBD1,-,CASSLGTGGAGGTDTQYF,TGTGCCAGCAGCTTAGGGACAGGGGGCGCGGGCGGCACAGATACGCAGTATTTT
TRBV29-1,TRBJ2-3,TRBD2,-,CSGGLAGVLDTQYF,TGCAGCGGGGGCCTAGCGGGAGTCCTCGATACGCAGTATTTT
TRBV7-7,TRBJ2-1,-,-,CASSLWSSDEQFF,TGTGCTAGCAGCTTATGGTCGAGCGATGAGCAGTTCTTC
TRBV18,TRBJ2-7,TRBD2,few,CASSQYISGRTSYEQYF,TGTGCCAGCTCACAGTATATTAGCGGGAGAACCTCCTACGAGCAGTACTTC
TRBV14,TRBJ2-7,-,-,CASSQQGMLYEQYF,TGTGCCAGCAGCCAACAGGGAATGTTATACGAGCAGTACTTC
TRBV2,TRBJ2-3,-,-,CASTEEGDGLDTQYF,TGTGCCAGCACCGAAGAGGGGGACGGGTTAGATACGCAGTATTTT
TRBV5-4,TRBJ2-1,TRBD2,once,CASSSSGRAVNEQFF,TGTGCCAGCAGCTCTAGCGGGAGGGCGGTCAATGAGCAGTTCTTC
TRBV28,TRBJ1-5,TRBD1,-,CASRDVAGQGSNQPQHF,TGTGCCAGCAGAGACGTAGCGGGACAGGGGAGCAATCAGCCCCAGCATTTT
TRBV5-1,TRBJ2-6,-,-,CASSFGGITTGANVLTF,TGCGCCAGCAGCTTCGGCGGTATAACGACTGGGGCCAACGTCCTGACTTTC
TRBV5-8,TRBJ2-7,-,-,CASRSHRAYEQYF,TGTGCCAGCAGGTCCCACAGGGCCTACGAGCAGTACTTC
TRBV10-3,TRBJ2-1,-,-,CAISESEHEQFF,TGTGCCATCAGTGAGTCTGAGCATGAGCAGTTCTTC
TRBV11-2,TRBJ1-1,-,-,CASSYFSGRVAEAFF,TGTGCCAGCAGCTACTTCAGTGGGCGCGTTGCTGAGGCTTTCTTT
TRBV28,TRBJ2-7,TRBD1,-,CASSSGTGEQYF,TGTGCCAGCAGTTCGGGGACAGGCGAGCAGTACTTC
TRBV29-1,TRBJ2-7,TRBD1,-,CSGGDRYEQYF,TGCAGCGGAGGGGACAGATACGAGCAGTACTTC
TRBV5-1,TRBJ1-6,TRBD1,once,CASSLGTGDNSPLHF,TGCGCCAGCAGCTTGGGGACAGGGGACAATTCACCCCTCCACTTT
TRBV29-1,TRBJ2-5,-,-,CSVDPVQETQYF,TGCAGCGTTGATCCCGTCCAAGAGACCCAGTACTTC
TRBV29-1,TRBJ2-7,-,-,CSVEVAYEQYF,TGCAGCGTTGAAGTAGCCTACGAGCAGTACTTC
TRBV7-3,TRBJ1-6,-,-,CASSLRGVTDNSPLHF,TGTGCCAGCAGCTTGCGAGGAGTAACCGATAATTCACCCCTCCACTTT
TRBV11-2,TRBJ1-5,TRBD1,-,CASSYRGGRGLMNQPQHF,TGTGCCAGCAGCTACAGGGGGGGCAGGGGGCTTATGAATCAGCCCCAGCATTTT
TRBV7-9,TRBJ2-5,TRBD2,-,CASSLKSSGQETQYF,TGTGCCAGCAGCTTAAAGTCTAGCGGCCAAGAGACCCAGTACTTC
TRBV7-8,TRBJ2-1,-,-,CASSPPRNRVISPSQFF,TGTGCCAGCAGCCCCCCAAGGAACAGGGTAATATCTCCCTCCCAGTTCTTC